This section outlines one TCR beta chain sequence together with its context. The antigen remains undetermined. This entry belongs to a study of cytomegalovirus exposure and HLA in healthy donors. Though probably carrying unrecorded immune exposures, donors were nominally healthy at sampling. Findings and caveats of the study: The authors later linked a missense DCLRE1C variant to TCR beta V- and J-gene trimming.

PCR amplification relied on 60 Vbeta primers (plus 13 Jbeta primers). Produced via immunoSEQ multiplex PCR; TCRdb's table is partial and in-frame only. Of roughly 120,000 clones listed, around 80% are singletons. The CDR3 loop spans 17 amino acids. The junction had 8 bases not matched to a gene; V was cut back by 6 bases and J by 0 bases. The V gene's germline CDR1 is KGHSH and CDR2 LQKENI. The clonotype was recovered from a man between 50 and 59 years old in good health and CMV-seronegative. Sequenced material: PBMCs. The chain combines TRBV18 with TRBJ2-2; 9 positions agree with TRBD2. The CDR3: CASSRPAGGANTGELFF. The DNA for the CDR3 is TGTGCCAGCTCCAGGCCAGCGGGGGGCGCGAACACCGGGGAGCTGTTTTTT.